This T cell receptor beta chain was profiled in a study of molecular identifiers for immune sequencing clone quantification. Via MiXCR, TCRdb re-called the PCR reads, giving one row per CDR3 protein. Among about 640,000 distinct CDR3 sequences listed, about 20% were seen once. Germline V gene sequence: CDR1 SNHLY, CDR2 FYNNEI. Trimming removed 4 bases from V and 5 bases from J, with 15 bases in between. This CDR3 spans 14 amino acids. This clonotype showed up many times. The source material was naive CD8+ T cells from blood, with Jurkat cell RNA spiked in. This sample's subset: FACS-sorted CD8+CD4-CCR7+CD45RA+ naive T cells. V and J are TRBV2 and TRBJ2-7, with D perhaps being TRBD1 or TRBD2 (5 bases each). The TCR sequence derives from a human donor in good health. Some libraries in this study had Jurkat cell RNA spiked in. The CDR3 reads CASSAGAPVHEQYF. CDR3 DNA: TGTGCCAGCAGTGCCGGGGCGCCTGTCCACGAGCAGTACTTC.